This is a list of T cell receptor beta chains from one sample in a study of blood T cell repertoires in COVID-19. Data came from immunoSEQ multiplex PCR; TCRdb stores just in-frame clones and leaves some out. The table records approximately 500,000 clones, around 89% of them present only once. The sample taken for sequencing was PBMCs or T cells enriched from blood (not recorded which). The origin of the receptors is a woman aged 35 to 49 who had recovered from COVID-19. Both conserved end residues are part of each CDR3. Fields, in order: J gene, V gene, D gene, clone size, CDR3 protein, CDR3 DNA. The D gene is left open where the match is weak. Clone sizes are given selectively: once, few, many, or a class where the clone is expanded.

TRBJ2-3,TRBV5-1,TRBD1,once,CASSPWDRGADTQYF,TGCGCCAGCAGCCCCTGGGACAGGGGGGCAGATACGCAGTATTTT
TRBJ2-7,TRBV19,TRBD1,-,CASSLRTGQEGSSYEQYF,TGTGCCAGTAGTCTACGGACAGGCCAAGAGGGTAGCTCCTACGAGCAGTACTTC
TRBJ2-7,TRBV28,-,-,CASSLAGTTSYEQYF,TGTGCCAGCAGTCTAGCCGGGACAACATCCTACGAGCAGTACTTC
TRBJ2-5,TRBV7-6,-,-,CASSLLRIDSQETQYF,TGTGCCAGCAGCTTATTAAGGATCGACAGCCAAGAGACCCAGTACTTC
TRBJ1-2,TRBV7-9,-,-,CASSSSPSGGGYGYTF,TGTGCCAGCAGCTCTAGCCCATCCGGGGGTGGCTATGGCTACACCTTC
TRBJ2-4,TRBV6-2/TRBV6-3,TRBD1,-,CASSPGQRVDMAKNIQYF,TGTGCCAGCAGTCCGGGACAGCGAGTTGATATGGCCAAAAACATTCAGTACTTC
TRBJ2-2,TRBV6-2/TRBV6-3,-,once,CASSSPSGSSRNTGELFF,TGTGCCAGCAGTTCTCCAAGTGGGTCTAGCAGAAACACCGGGGAGCTGTTTTTT
TRBJ1-2,TRBV6-6,TRBD1,-,CASSYYAGGRDYGYTF,TGTGCCAGCAGTTACTATGCAGGGGGCAGAGATTATGGCTACACCTTC
TRBJ1-2,TRBV27,TRBD1,once,CASGPDRLYNYGYTF,TGTGCCAGCGGGCCGGACAGGCTTTATAACTATGGCTACACCTTC
TRBJ2-3,TRBV7-8,-,-,CASSLSFGADTQYF,TGTGCCAGCAGCTTATCTTTCGGGGCAGATACGCAGTATTTT
TRBJ1-6,TRBV5-5,TRBD1,few,CASSLTGESPLHF,TGTGCCAGCAGCCTTACAGGGGAATCACCCCTCCACTTT
TRBJ2-2,TRBV5-1,-,-,CASSQGQGWVGELFF,TGCGCCAGCAGCCAGGGACAAGGTTGGGTCGGGGAGCTGTTTTTT
TRBJ2-1,TRBV11-2,TRBD2,-,CASSSGTSGRRTYNEQFF,TGTGCCAGCAGCTCGGGGACTAGCGGGAGGCGCACCTACAATGAGCAGTTCTTC
TRBJ1-1,TRBV5-6,-,few,CASSRLRVRNRMNTEAFF,TGTGCCAGCAGCCGGCTCAGGGTAAGAAATCGGATGAACACTGAAGCTTTCTTT
TRBJ2-1,TRBV7-2,TRBD2,-,CASSSSGAYGNEQFF,TGTGCCAGCAGCAGTAGCGGGGCGTACGGCAATGAGCAGTTCTTC
TRBJ2-5,TRBV4-1,-,-,CASSQVAGLETQYF,TGCGCCAGCAGCCAAGTAGCAGGGCTGGAGACCCAGTACTTC
TRBJ1-6,TRBV19,-,-,CASRSGGSDSPLHF,TGTGCCAGTAGATCCGGGGGGTCGGATTCACCCCTCCACTTT
TRBJ1-2,TRBV28,-,-,CASKPTGNLHYGYTF,TGTGCCAGCAAACCAACAGGGAACCTTCACTATGGCTACACCTTC
TRBJ1-2,TRBV19,TRBD1,-,CASSIPGTGRGDGYTF,TGTGCCAGTAGTATTCCCGGGACAGGAAGGGGGGATGGCTACACCTTC
TRBJ2-3,TRBV7-2,TRBD2,-,CASNLGLARSDTQYF,TGTGCCAGCAACTTGGGACTAGCGAGATCAGATACGCAGTATTTT
TRBJ2-7,TRBV6-6,TRBD2,-,CASSLQGASGSSYEQYF,TGTGCCAGCAGTCTCCAGGGGGCTAGCGGGAGTTCCTACGAGCAGTACTTC
TRBJ1-2,TRBV2,TRBD1,-,CASRDRGDGYTF,TGTGCCAGCCGCGACAGGGGGGATGGCTACACCTTC
TRBJ1-1,TRBV30,-,-,CAWSVSSDTEAFF,TGTGCCTGGAGTGTTTCTAGTGACACTGAAGCTTTCTTT
TRBJ1-2,TRBV10-1,-,once,CASSEDPASGYTF,TGCGCCAGCAGTGAAGATCCCGCTAGTGGCTACACCTTC
TRBJ2-1,TRBV2,TRBD2,-,CASIQREGNEQFF,TGTGCCAGCATTCAGCGGGAGGGCAATGAGCAGTTCTTC
TRBJ1-2,TRBV7-8,-,few,CASSPGTGLFYGYTF,TGTGCCAGCAGCCCTGGTACAGGGTTGTTTTATGGCTACACCTTC
TRBJ2-1,TRBV5-4,TRBD2,-,CASSLSSGSRLLNEQFF,TGTGCCAGCAGTCTGTCTAGCGGGAGCCGGCTTCTCAATGAGCAGTTCTTC
TRBJ2-1,TRBV14,TRBD2,-,CASSQEKLWEGFNEQFF,TGTGCCAGCAGCCAAGAGAAGTTGTGGGAGGGCTTCAATGAGCAGTTCTTC
TRBJ2-1,TRBV7-2,TRBD2,-,CASSLLLAGVLSSYNEQFF,TGTGCCAGCAGCTTATTACTAGCGGGAGTCCTAAGCTCCTACAATGAGCAGTTCTTC
TRBJ1-5,TRBV19,-,-,CASSIAPSWTAQNQPQHF,TGTGCCAGTAGTATAGCTCCCTCCTGGACAGCCCAAAATCAGCCCCAGCATTTT